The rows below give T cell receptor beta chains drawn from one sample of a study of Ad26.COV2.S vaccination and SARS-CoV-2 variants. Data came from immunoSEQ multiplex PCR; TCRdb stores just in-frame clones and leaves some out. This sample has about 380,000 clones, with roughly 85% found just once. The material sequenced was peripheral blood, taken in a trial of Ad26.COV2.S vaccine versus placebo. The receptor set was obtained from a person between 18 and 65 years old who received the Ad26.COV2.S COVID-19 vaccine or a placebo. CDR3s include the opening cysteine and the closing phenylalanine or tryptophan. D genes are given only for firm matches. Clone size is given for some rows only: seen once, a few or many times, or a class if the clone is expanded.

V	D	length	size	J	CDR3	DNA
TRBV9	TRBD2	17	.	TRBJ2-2	CASSTRGLAFGTGELFF	TGTGCCAGCAGCACCCGGGGACTAGCGTTCGGCACCGGGGAGCTGTTTTTT
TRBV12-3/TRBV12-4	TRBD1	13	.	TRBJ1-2	CASSLTGAGGYTF	TGTGCCAGCAGCTTAACAGGGGCTGGGGGCTACACCTTC
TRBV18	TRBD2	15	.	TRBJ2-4	CASSILAGEENIQYF	TGTGCCAGCTCGATACTAGCGGGAGAGGAAAACATTCAGTACTTC
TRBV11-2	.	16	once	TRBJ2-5	CASSSIRGPPKETQYF	TGTGCCAGCAGCTCGATCCGAGGTCCACCTAAAGAGACCCAGTACTTC
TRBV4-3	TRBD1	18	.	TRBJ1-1	CASSQGPGGYLLRAEAFF	TGCGCCAGCAGCCAGGGACCAGGGGGCTATCTATTGCGTGCTGAAGCTTTCTTT
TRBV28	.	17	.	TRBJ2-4	CASSADAFTLAKNIQYF	TGTGCCAGCAGCGCTGACGCCTTCACACTAGCCAAAAACATTCAGTACTTC
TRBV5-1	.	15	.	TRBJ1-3	CASSPTGNSGNTIYF	TGCGCCAGCAGCCCCACCGGGAACTCTGGAAACACCATATATTTT
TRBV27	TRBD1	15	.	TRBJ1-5	CASSRDRDGNQPQHF	TGTGCCAGCAGTCGCGACAGGGACGGCAATCAGCCCCAGCATTTT
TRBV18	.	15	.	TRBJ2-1	CASSPVRLGWGEQFF	TGTGCCAGCTCACCAGTGCGACTAGGGTGGGGCGAGCAGTTCTTC
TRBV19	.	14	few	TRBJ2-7	CASSFSGATYEQYF	TGTGCCAGTAGTTTTAGCGGAGCTACCTACGAGCAGTACTTC
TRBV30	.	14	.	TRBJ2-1	CAWVWGLQYNEQFF	TGTGCCTGGGTGTGGGGACTCCAATACAATGAGCAGTTCTTC
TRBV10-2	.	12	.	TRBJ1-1	CASSAPGLDAFF	TGCGCCAGCAGCGCTCCGGGCCTCGATGCTTTCTTT
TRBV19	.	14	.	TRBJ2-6	CASSMQAGANVLTF	TGTGCCAGTAGTATGCAGGCTGGGGCCAACGTCCTGACTTTC
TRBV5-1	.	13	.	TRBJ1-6	CASSSGDDTPLHF	TGCGCCAGCAGCTCAGGGGACGATACACCCCTCCACTTT
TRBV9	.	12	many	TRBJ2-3	CASSGPTRTQYF	TGTGCCAGCAGCGGACCTACTAGGACGCAGTATTTT
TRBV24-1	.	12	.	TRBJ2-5	CATSDFIGTQYF	TGTGCCACCAGTGATTTTATAGGGACGCAATACTTC
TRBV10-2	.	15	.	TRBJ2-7	CASHPIYRGAYEQYF	TGCGCCAGCCACCCCATTTACCGGGGGGCGTACGAGCAGTACTTC
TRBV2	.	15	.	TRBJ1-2	CASSVWGPINYGYTF	TGTGCCAGCAGTGTCTGGGGTCCCATTAACTATGGCTACACCTTC
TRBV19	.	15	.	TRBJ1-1	CASSIRGAIITEAFF	TGTGCCAGTAGTATAAGGGGGGCTATTATCACTGAAGCTTTCTTT
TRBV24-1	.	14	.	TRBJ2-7	CATRSGRGEDEQYF	TGTGCCACCCGCTCAGGCAGGGGAGAAGACGAGCAGTACTTC
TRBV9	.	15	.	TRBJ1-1	CASSGEARMNTEAFF	TGTGCCAGCAGCGGGGAGGCACGCATGAACACTGAAGCTTTCTTT
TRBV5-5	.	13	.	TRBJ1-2	CASSPRVYYGYTF	TGTGCCAGCAGCCCCAGGGTCTACTATGGCTACACCTTC
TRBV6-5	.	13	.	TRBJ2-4	CASTPRSKNIQYF	TGTGCCAGCACCCCTCGGAGCAAAAACATTCAGTACTTC
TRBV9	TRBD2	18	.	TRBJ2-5	CASSGSFRLAGGQETQYF	TGTGCCAGCAGCGGATCCTTTAGACTAGCGGGAGGGCAAGAGACCCAGTACTTC
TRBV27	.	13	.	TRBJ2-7	CASSHGSSYEQYF	TGTGCCAGCAGTCACGGAAGTTCCTACGAGCAGTACTTC
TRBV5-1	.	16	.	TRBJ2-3	CASSGGRAGPTDTQYF	TGCGCCAGCAGCGGGGGCCGAGCGGGGCCAACAGATACGCAGTATTTT
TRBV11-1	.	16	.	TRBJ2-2	CASSLWSPGGPGELFF	TGTGCCAGCAGCTTATGGTCCCCAGGTGGGCCCGGGGAGCTGTTTTTT
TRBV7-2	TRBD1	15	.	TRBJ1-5	CASSFDRGRNQPQHF	TGTGCCAGCAGCTTTGACAGGGGGCGCAATCAGCCCCAGCATTTT
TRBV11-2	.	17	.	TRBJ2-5	CASSLDRWEEGEETQYF	TGTGCCAGCAGCTTAGATCGATGGGAAGAGGGGGAAGAGACCCAGTACTTC
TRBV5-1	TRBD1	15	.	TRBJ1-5	CASSPGTGTNQPQHF	TGCGCCAGCAGCCCTGGGACAGGGACCAATCAGCCCCAGCATTTT
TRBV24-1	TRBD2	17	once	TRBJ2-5	CATSDWSGTSGVETQYF	TGTGCCACCAGTGATTGGTCCGGGACTAGCGGGGTAGAGACCCAGTACTTC
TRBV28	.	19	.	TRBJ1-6	CASSKKKQDVVSYNSPLHF	TGTGCCAGCAGTAAAAAAAAACAGGATGTAGTCTCCTATAATTCACCCCTCCACTTT
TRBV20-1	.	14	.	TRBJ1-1	CSASPGQMNTEAFF	TGCAGTGCTAGTCCCGGACAGATGAACACTGAAGCTTTCTTT
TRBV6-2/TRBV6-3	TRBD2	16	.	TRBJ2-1	CASSYGGGLAENEQFF	TGTGCCAGCAGTTACGGCGGCGGACTAGCGGAAAATGAGCAGTTCTTC
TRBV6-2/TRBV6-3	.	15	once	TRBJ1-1	CASSSLGLMNTEAFF	TGTGCCAGCAGTTCCTTGGGGTTAATGAACACTGAAGCTTTCTTT
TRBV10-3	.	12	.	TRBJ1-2	CAISTRGYGYTF	TGTGCCATCAGCACCCGCGGGTATGGCTACACCTTC
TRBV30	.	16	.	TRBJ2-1	CAWSVLGGNSYNEQFF	TGTGCCTGGAGTGTACTCGGGGGAAACTCCTACAATGAGCAGTTCTTC
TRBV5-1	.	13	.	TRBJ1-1	CASGLGWGTEAFF	TGCGCCAGCGGTCTCGGGTGGGGCACTGAAGCTTTCTTT
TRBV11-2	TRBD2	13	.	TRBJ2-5	CASSGGVVETQYF	TGTGCCAGCAGCGGGGGGGTGGTCGAGACCCAGTACTTC
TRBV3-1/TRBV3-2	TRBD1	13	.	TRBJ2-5	CASSAPRGQTQYF	TGTGCCAGCAGCGCCCCTAGGGGGCAGACCCAGTACTTC
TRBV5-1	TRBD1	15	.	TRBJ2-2	CASSLAGGRTGELFF	TGCGCCAGCAGCTTGGCAGGGGGCAGGACCGGGGAGCTGTTTTTT
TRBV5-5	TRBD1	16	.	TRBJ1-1	CASSYQTGVRNTEAFF	TGTGCCAGCAGCTACCAGACAGGGGTTCGGAACACTGAAGCTTTCTTT
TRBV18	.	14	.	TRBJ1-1	CASSQQEGYTEAFF	TGTGCCAGCTCTCAGCAGGAGGGGTACACTGAAGCTTTCTTT
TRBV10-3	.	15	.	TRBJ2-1	CAISGTGTSYNEQFF	TGTGCCATCAGTGGAACAGGGACCTCCTACAATGAGCAGTTCTTC
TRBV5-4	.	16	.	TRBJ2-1	CASSADGWLFGNEQFF	TGTGCCAGCAGCGCCGACGGCTGGCTGTTCGGAAATGAGCAGTTCTTC
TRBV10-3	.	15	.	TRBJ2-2	CAISEPGHYTGELFF	TGTGCCATCAGTGAGCCGGGACACTACACCGGGGAGCTGTTTTTT
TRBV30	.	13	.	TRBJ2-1	CAWSRGRYNEQFF	TGTGCCTGGAGTCGGGGCCGGTACAATGAGCAGTTCTTC
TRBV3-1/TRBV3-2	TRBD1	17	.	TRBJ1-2	CASSQDAGQGLGYGYTF	TGTGCCAGCAGCCAAGACGCCGGACAGGGCCTCGGCTATGGCTACACCTTC
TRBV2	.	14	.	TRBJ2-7	CASSERQGFYEQYF	TGTGCCAGCAGTGAGCGGCAGGGGTTTTACGAGCAGTACTTC
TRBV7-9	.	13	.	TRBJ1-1	CASSFGGRPEAFF	TGTGCCAGCAGCTTTGGGGGACGGCCTGAAGCTTTCTTT